The subject of this entry is one TCR beta chain. The antigen is undetermined. Germline CDR1 is MNHNY and CDR2 is SVGAGI (reference sequence). V lost 6 bases and J 2 bases, leaving 8 bases between the germline ends. The CDR3 sequence is 13 residues long. Profiling relied on immunoSEQ multiplex PCR, and the TCRdb table lists in-frame clones only, not all of them. The table includes some 130,000 clones, more than 80% detected once. The data were obtained in a study of OX40 agonist ivuxolimab in advanced cancers. Findings and caveats of the study: There were, on average, more expanded clones in CD8+ T cells than in CD4+. Near-lowest levels of clonal expansion characterized partial responders at 0.1-3.0 mg/kg.

The chain combines TRBV6-6 with TRBJ1-5; D not certain. The TCR was taken from an adult with an advanced solid tumor such as melanoma, head and neck, liver or kidney cancer. Here the sequenced sample was CD4+ or CD8+ T cells sorted from blood, taken in a trial of the OX40 agonist ivuxolimab. The CDR3 is CASRVFGNQPQHF. CDR3 sequence (DNA): TGTGCCAGCAGGGTGTTTGGCAATCAGCCCCAGCATTTT.